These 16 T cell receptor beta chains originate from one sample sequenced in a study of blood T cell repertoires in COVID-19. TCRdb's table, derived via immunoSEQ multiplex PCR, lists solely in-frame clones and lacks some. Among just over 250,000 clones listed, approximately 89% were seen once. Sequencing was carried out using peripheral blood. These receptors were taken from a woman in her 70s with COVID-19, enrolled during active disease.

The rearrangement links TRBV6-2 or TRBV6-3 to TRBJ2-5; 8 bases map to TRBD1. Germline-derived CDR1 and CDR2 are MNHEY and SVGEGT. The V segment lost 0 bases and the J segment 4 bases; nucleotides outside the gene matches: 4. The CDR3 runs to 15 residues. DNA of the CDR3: TGTGCCAGCAGTTACTCCGGACAGGGCGGAGAGACCCAGTACTTC. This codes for CASSYSGQGGETQYF.

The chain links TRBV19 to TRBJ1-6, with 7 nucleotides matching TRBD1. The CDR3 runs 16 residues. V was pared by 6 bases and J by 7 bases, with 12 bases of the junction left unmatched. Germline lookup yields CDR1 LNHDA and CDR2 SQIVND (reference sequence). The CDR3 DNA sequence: TGTGCCAGTAGCATGGGATACGACAGGGTAAATTCACCCCTCCACTTT. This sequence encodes CASSMGYDRVNSPLHF.

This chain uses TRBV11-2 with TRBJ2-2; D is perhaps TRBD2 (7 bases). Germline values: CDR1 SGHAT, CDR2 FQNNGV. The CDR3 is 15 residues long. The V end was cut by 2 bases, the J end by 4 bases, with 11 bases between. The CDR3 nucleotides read TGTGCCAGCAGCTTACGGGGGGCGGGCACCGGGGAGCTGTTTTTT. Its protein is CASSLRGAGTGELFF.

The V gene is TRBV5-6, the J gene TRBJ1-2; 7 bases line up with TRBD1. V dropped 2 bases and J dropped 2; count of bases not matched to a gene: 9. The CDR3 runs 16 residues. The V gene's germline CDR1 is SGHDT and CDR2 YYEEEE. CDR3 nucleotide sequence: TGTGCCAGCAGCTTTAAGACAGGGATAGGAAACTATGGCTACACCTTC. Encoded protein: CASSFKTGIGNYGYTF. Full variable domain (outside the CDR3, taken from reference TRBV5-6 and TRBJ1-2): DAGVTQSPTHLIKTRGQQVTLRCSPKSGHDTVSWYQQALGQGPQFIFQYYEEEERQRGNFPDRFSGHQFPNYSSELNVNALLLGDSALYLCASSFKTGIGNYGYTFGSGTRLTVV.

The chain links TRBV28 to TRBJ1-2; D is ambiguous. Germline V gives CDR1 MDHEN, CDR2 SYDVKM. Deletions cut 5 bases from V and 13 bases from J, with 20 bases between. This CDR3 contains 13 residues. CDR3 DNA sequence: TGTGCCAGCAGTCCCCGGACTGCCTTATGGGTCACCTTC. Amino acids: CASSPRTALWVTF.

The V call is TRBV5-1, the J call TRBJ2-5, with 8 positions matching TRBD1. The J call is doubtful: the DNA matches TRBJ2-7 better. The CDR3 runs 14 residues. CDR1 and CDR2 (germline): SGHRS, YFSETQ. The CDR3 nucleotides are TGCGCCAGCAGCTTGGGGACAGGGCTCTACGAGCAGTACTTC. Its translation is CASSLGTGLYEQYF.

CDR3 in amino acids: CASSQPRGLTDTQYF. The CDR3 region has the DNA TGCGCCAGCAGCCAGCCACGGGGTCTGACAGATACGCAGTATTTT. V gene TRBV4-1 combines with J gene TRBJ2-3; possible D gene TRBD2, 5 bases. This CDR3 has 15 residues. Germline assignment: CDR1 MGHRA and CDR2 YSYEKL. V shed 3 bases and J shed 3 bases, with 13 bases lying between them.

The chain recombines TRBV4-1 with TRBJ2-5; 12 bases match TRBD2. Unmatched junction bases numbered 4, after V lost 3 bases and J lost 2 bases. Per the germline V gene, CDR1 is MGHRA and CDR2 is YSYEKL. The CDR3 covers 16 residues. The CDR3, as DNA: TGCGCCAGCAGCCAGAGGACTAGCGGGACACAAGAGACCCAGTACTTC. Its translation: CASSQRTSGTQETQYF.

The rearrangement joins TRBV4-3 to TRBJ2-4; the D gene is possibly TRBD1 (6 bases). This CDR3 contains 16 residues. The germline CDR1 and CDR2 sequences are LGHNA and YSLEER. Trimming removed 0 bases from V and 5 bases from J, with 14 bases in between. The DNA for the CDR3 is TGCGCCAGCAGCCAAGAAGTTGGGACATATCAAAACATTCAGTACTTC. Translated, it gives CASSQEVGTYQNIQYF.

The CDR3 loop reads CASSPRLDNEQFF. CDR3 DNA: TGTGCCAGCAGCCCTCGACTAGACAATGAGCAGTTCTTC. The chain recombines TRBV7-3 with TRBJ2-1, with D perhaps TRBD2 (6 bases). The CDR3 is 13 residues long. Germline assignment: CDR1 SGHTA and CDR2 FQGTGA. V lost 5 bases, J lost 5 bases, and 10 bases lay in between.

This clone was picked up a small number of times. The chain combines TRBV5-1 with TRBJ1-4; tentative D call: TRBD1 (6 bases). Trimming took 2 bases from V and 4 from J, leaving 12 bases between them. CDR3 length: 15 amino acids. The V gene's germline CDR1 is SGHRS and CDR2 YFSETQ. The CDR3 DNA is TGCGCCAGCAGCTTACAACAGGGCGGTAATGAAAAACTGTTTTTT. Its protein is CASSLQQGGNEKLFF.

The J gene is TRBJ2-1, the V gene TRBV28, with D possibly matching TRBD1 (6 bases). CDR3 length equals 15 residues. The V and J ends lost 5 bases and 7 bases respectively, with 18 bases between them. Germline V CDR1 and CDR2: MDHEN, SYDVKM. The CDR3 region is CASSPWTDKENEQFF. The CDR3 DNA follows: TGTGCCAGCAGTCCTTGGACAGACAAGGAAAATGAGCAGTTCTTC.

DNA for the CDR3: TGTGCCAGCAGCAGGCGGGGGGACTCCACAGATACGCAGTATTTT. This codes for CASSRRGDSTDTQYF. The V gene is TRBV7-9, the J gene TRBJ2-3; 8 nucleotides align to TRBD2. This CDR3 is 15 amino acids long. V shed 5 bases, J shed 2 bases, and the junction held 6 bases outside the gene matches. Germline V gives CDR1 SEHNR, CDR2 FQNEAQ (reference sequence).

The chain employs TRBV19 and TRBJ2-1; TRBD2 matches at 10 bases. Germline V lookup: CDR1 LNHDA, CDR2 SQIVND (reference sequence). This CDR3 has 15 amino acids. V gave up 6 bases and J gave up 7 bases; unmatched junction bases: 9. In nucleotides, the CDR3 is TGTGCCAGTAGGAGCGATAGCGGGAGGCGGAATGAGCAGTTCTTC. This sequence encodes CASRSDSGRRNEQFF. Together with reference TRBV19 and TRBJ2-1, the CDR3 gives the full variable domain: DGGITQSPKYLFRKEGQNVTLSCEQNLNHDAMYWYRQDPGQGLRLIYYSQIVNDFQKGDIAEGYSVSREKKESFPLTVTSAQKNPTAFYLCASRSDSGRRNEQFFGPGTRLTVL.

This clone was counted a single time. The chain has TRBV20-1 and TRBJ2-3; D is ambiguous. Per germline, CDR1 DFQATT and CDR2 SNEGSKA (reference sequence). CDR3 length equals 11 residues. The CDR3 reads CGVLSTDTQYF. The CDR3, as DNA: TGCGGAGTTTTAAGCACAGATACGCAGTATTTT.

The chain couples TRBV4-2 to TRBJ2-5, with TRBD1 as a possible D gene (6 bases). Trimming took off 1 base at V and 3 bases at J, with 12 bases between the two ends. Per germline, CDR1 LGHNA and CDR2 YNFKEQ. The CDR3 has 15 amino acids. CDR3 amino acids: CASSQAGERKETQYF. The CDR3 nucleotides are TGTGCCAGCAGCCAAGCAGGGGAGCGGAAAGAGACCCAGTACTTC.